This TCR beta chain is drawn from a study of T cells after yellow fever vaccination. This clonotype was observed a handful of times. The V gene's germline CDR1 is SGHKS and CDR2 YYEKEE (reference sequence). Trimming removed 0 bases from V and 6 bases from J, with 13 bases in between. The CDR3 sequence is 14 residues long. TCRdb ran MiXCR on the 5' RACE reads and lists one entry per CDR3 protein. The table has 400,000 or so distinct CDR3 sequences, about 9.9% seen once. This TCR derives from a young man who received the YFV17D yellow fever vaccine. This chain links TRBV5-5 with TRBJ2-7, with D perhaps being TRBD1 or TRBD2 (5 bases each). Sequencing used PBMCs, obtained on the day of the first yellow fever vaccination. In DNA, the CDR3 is TGTGCCAGCAGCTTGGTGGGGGATCCCCTCGAGCAGTACTTC. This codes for CASSLVGDPLEQYF.